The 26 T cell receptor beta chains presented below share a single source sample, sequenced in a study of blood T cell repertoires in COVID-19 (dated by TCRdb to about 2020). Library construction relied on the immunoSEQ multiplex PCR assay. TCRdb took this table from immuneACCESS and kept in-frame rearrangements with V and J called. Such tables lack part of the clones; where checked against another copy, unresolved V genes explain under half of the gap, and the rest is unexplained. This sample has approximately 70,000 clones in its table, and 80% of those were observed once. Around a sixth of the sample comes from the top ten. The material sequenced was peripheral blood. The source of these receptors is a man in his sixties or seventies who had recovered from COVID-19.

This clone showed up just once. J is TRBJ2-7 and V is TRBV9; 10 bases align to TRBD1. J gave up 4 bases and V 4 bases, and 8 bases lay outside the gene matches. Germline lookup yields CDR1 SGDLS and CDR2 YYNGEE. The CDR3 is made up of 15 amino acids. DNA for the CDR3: TGTGCCAGCAGCCAAAAAGACAGGGGGCTGTACGAGCAGTACTTC. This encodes CASSQKDRGLYEQYF.

The CDR3 DNA follows: TGTGCCAGCAGCCATCCGGAACAGGTCACCGGGGAGCTGTTTTTT. It yields the protein CASSHPEQVTGELFF. The chain joins TRBV4-2 to TRBJ2-2; weak D call: TRBD1 (5 bases). Between the trimmed V and J ends, which lost 3 bases and 4 bases, there was a span of 12 bases. The CDR3 runs 15 residues. Germline V gives CDR1 LGHNA, CDR2 YNFKEQ.

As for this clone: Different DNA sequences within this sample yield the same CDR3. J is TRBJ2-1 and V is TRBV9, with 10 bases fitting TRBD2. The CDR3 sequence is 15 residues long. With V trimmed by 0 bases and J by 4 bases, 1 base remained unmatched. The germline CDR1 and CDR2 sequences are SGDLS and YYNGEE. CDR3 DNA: TGTGCCAGCAGCGTAGGGACTAGCGGATACAATGAGCAGTTCTTC. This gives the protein CASSVGTSGYNEQFF.

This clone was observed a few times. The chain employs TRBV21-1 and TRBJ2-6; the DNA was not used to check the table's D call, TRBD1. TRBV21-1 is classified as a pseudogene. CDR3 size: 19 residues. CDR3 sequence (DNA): TGTGCCAGCAGCGCCCGGGACAGGCCCATAGGGTCTGGGGCCAACGTCCTGACTTTC. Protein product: CASSARDRPIGSGANVLTF.

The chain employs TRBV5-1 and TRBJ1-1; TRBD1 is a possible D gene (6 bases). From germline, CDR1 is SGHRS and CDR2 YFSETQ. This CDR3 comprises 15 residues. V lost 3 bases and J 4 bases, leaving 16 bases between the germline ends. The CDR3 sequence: CASSSGGGLGTEAFF. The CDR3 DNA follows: TGCGCCAGCAGCTCGGGCGGGGGGCTAGGCACTGAAGCTTTCTTT.

The CDR3 sequence: CASTGTSGSIYEQYF. The CDR3 coding sequence is TGTGCCAGCACCGGAACTAGCGGGAGTATCTACGAGCAGTACTTC. The chain is built from TRBV6-5 and TRBJ2-7, with 11 bases aligning to TRBD2. After removal of 7 bases from V and 3 bases from J, the junction contained 8 bases not matched to a gene. There are 15 residues in the CDR3. CDR1 and CDR2 (germline): MNHEY, SVGAGI.

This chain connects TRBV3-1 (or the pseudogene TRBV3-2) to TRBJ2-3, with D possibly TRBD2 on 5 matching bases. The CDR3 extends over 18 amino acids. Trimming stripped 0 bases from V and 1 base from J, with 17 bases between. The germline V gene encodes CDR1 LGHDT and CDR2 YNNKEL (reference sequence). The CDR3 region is CASSQEAPFSEGTDTQYF. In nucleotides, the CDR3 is TGTGCCAGCAGCCAAGAAGCCCCTTTTAGCGAGGGCACAGATACGCAGTATTTT.

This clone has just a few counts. The CDR3 DNA sequence: TGCGCCAGCAGCCAGGACCGGGACAGGTACACAGATACGCAGTATTTT. It is translated as CASSQDRDRYTDTQYF. The chain uses TRBV4-3 and TRBJ2-3, with 8 bases matching TRBD1. V shed 3 bases and J 2 bases; nucleotides not matched to a gene: 7. The CDR3 spans 16 residues. Germline V gene sequence: CDR1 LGHNA, CDR2 YSLEER.

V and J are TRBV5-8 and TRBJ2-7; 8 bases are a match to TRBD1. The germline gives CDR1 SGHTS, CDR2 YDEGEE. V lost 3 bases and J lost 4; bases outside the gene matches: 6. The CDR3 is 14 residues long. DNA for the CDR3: TGTGCCAGCAGCTATGGGGGACAGGCTTACGAGCAGTACTTC. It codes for CASSYGGQAYEQYF.

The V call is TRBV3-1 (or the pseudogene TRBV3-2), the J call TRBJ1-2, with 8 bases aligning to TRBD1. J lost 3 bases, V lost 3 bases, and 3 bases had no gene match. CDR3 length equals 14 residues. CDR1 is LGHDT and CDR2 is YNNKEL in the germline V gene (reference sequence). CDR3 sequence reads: CASSQDRADYGYTF. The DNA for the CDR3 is TGTGCCAGCAGCCAGGACAGGGCCGACTATGGCTACACCTTC.

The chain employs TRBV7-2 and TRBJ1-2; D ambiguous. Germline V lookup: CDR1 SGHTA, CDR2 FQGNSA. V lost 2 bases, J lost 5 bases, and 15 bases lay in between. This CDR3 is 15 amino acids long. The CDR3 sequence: CASSLSFTGSYGYTF. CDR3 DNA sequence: TGTGCCAGCAGCTTAAGCTTTACCGGTTCTTATGGCTACACCTTC.

The CDR3 sequence: CASSAMLEAGNTIYF. CDR3 sequence (DNA): TGTGCCAGCAGTGCTATGCTTGAAGCGGGAAACACCATATATTTT. The chain combines TRBV28 with TRBJ1-3; no reliable D call. Germline V gives CDR1 MDHEN, CDR2 SYDVKM. This CDR3 has 15 amino acids. V lost 5 bases and J 4 bases, leaving 15 bases between the germline ends. Full variable domain (outside the CDR3, taken from reference TRBV28 and TRBJ1-3): DVKVTQSSRYLVKRTGEKVFLECVQDMDHENMFWYRQDPGLGLRLIYFSYDVKMKEKGDIPEGYSVSREKKERFSLILESASTNQTSMYLCASSAMLEAGNTIYFGEGSWLTVV.

The CDR3 protein is CASSLLGGNTEAFF. The CDR3, as DNA: TGTGCCAGCAGCTTACTCGGAGGGAACACTGAAGCTTTCTTT. J is TRBJ1-1 and V is TRBV7-3, with no clear D. Trimming stripped 2 bases from V and 1 base from J, with 8 bases between. The CDR3 runs 14 residues. From germline, CDR1 is SGHTA and CDR2 FQGTGA.

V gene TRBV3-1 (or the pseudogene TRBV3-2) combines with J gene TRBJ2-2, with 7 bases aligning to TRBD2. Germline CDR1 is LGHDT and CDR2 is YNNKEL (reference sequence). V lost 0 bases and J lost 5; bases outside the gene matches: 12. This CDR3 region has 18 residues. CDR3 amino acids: CASSQESPILAETGELFF. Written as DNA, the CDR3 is TGTGCCAGCAGCCAAGAATCCCCCATTCTAGCGGAGACCGGGGAGCTGTTTTTT.

This CDR3 is CASRIRFSGTDTQYF. The DNA for the CDR3 is TGCGCCAGCAGGATCCGCTTTTCAGGAACAGATACGCAGTATTTT. The chain couples TRBV5-1 to TRBJ2-3; no clear D gene. CDR3 size: 15 residues. V dropped 5 bases and J dropped 3 bases, with 16 bases sitting between them. CDR1 and CDR2 from the germline V gene are SGHRS and YFSETQ.

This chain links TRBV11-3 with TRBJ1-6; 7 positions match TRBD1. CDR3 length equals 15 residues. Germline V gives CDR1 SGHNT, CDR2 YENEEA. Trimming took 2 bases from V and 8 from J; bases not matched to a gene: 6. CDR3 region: CASSLLGQTHSPLHF. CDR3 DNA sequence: TGTGCCAGCAGCTTACTGGGACAGACCCATTCACCCCTCCACTTT.

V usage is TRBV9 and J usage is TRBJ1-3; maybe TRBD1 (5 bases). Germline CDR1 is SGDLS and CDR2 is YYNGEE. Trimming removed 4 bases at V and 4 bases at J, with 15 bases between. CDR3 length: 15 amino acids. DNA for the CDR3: TGTGCCAGCAGCTCTCAAGGGGCGGTAGGAAACACCATATATTTT. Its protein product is CASSSQGAVGNTIYF.

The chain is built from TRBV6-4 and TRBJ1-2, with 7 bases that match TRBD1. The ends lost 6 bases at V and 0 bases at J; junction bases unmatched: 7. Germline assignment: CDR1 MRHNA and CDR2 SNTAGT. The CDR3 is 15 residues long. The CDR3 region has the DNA TGTGCCAGCAGACCTCACAGGGGCACTAACTATGGCTACACCTTC. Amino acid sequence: CASRPHRGTNYGYTF.

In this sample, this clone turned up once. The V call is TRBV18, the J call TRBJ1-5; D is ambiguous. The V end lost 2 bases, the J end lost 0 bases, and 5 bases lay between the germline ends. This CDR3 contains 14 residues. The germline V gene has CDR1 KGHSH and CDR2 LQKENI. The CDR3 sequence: CASSPEFSNQPQHF. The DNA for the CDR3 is TGTGCCAGCTCACCAGAGTTTAGCAATCAGCCCCAGCATTTT.

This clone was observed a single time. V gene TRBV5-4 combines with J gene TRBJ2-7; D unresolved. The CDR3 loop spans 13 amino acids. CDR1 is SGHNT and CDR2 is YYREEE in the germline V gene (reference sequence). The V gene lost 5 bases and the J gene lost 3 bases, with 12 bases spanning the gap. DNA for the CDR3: TGTGCCAGCAGACCTATGGGCCGCTACGAGCAGTACTTC. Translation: CASRPMGRYEQYF.

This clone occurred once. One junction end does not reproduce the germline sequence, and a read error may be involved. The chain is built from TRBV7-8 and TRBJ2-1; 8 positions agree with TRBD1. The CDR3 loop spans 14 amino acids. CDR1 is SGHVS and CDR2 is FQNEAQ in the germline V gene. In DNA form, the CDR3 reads TGTGCCAGCAGCCGAGCCGAAGGACAGGGATTAGAGATCTTC. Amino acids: CASSRAEGQGLEIF.

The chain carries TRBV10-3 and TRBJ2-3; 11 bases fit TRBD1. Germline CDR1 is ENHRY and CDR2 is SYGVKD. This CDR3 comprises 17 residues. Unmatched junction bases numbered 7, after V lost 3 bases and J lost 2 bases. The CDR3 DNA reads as TGTGCCATCAGTGATACCGGGACAGGGGGTAACACAGATACGCAGTATTTT. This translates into CAISDTGTGGNTDTQYF.

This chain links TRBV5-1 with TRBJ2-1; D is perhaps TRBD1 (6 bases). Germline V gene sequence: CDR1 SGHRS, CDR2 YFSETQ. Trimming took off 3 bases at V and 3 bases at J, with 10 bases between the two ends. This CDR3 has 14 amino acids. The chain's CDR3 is CASSSTGRYNEQFF. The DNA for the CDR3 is TGCGCCAGCAGCTCGACAGGCCGCTACAATGAGCAGTTCTTC.

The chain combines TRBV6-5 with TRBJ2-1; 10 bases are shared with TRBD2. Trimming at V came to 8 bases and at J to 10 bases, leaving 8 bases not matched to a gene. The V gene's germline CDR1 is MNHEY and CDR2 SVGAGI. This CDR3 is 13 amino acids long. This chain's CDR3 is CASRSGGADEQFF. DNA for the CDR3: TGTGCCAGCCGAAGCGGGGGGGCCGACGAGCAGTTCTTC.

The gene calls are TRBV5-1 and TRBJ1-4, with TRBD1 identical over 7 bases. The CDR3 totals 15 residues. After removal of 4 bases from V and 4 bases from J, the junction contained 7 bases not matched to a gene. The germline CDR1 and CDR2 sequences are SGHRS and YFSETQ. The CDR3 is CASSEGTDLNEKLFF. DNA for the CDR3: TGCGCCAGCAGCGAGGGGACAGACCTTAATGAAAAACTGTTTTTT.

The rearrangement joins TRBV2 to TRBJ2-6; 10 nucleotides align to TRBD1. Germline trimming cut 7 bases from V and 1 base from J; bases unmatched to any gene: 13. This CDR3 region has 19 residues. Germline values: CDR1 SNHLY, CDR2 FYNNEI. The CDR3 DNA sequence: TGTGCCAGCAACGCGGACAGGGGGTATAGGAGGTCTGGGGCCAACGTCCTGACTTTC. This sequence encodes CASNADRGYRRSGANVLTF.